This T cell receptor (beta chain) was sequenced in a study of control samples from healthy donors and cancer patients (dated by TCRdb to about 2020). As for this clone: Its antigen is not yet known. Qualities for individual bases were not recorded, and no much larger clone is one base off.

Libraries were made using the immunoSEQ multiplex PCR assay. Drawn from immuneACCESS, this table holds only the in-frame rearrangements with V and J called that TCRdb kept. Clones are partly lost; checked studies trace under half to an unresolved V gene and leave the rest unexplained. The sample table holds approximately 230,000 clones, of which roughly four fifths were seen once. The biggest ten clones account for less than 15% of the sample. V drops 3 bases and J drops 4 bases, leaving 16 bases in between. In the germline V gene, CDR1 corresponds to SGHDT and CDR2 to YYEEEE. The CDR3 contains 15 residues, cysteine and phenylalanine counted. The only DNA kept is the CDR3, 45 bases in frame from the first base.

This chain is built from TRBV5-6 and TRBJ1-2; the D gene is possibly TRBD1, with 5 bases matching. Sequenced: PBMCs. The TCR originated in a woman aged 60-75 years with lung cancer. The DNA sequence is as follows: TGTGCCAGCAGCTCGGGTTGGGGCGAGGGCTATGGCTACACCTTC. Its amino acids are CASSSGWGEGYGYTF.